Below, 6 T cell receptor beta chains from the same sample are listed, as sequenced in a study of beta chain features in type 1 diabetes. Study-wide findings and caveats: Type 1 diabetes patients had TCRB CDR3s that were shorter (moderately but significantly so) in all four CD4+ subsets.

These receptors have no known antigen. Reverse transcribing all isolated RNA meant expressed TCRB transcripts were sequenced. Sequencing used immunoSEQ multiplex PCR; TCRdb keeps in-frame clones, though not all of them. In the table there are over 20,000 clones, under 50% of which are singletons. The sample was stem cell memory CD4+ T cells from blood. These TCRs come from a man aged 25-40 years with type 1 diabetes.

This clone was counted between two and nine times. The V and J genes are TRBV5-4 and TRBJ2-1; 8 bases are a match to TRBD1. The V gene's germline CDR1 is SGHNT and CDR2 YYREEE (reference sequence). V dropped 5 bases and J dropped 5; count of bases not matched to a gene: 12. This CDR3 has 16 residues. The DNA for the CDR3 is TGTGCCAGCAGTCGGGGACAGGCCTCGGAGAACAATGAGCAGTTCTTC. Amino acids: CASSRGQASENNEQFF. Using reference TRBV5-4 and TRBJ2-1 for the parts outside the CDR3, the full variable domain is ETGVTQSPTHLIKTRGQQVTLRCSSQSGHNTVSWYQQALGQGPQFIFQYYREEENGRGNFPPRFSGLQFPNYSSELNVNALELDDSALYLCASSRGQASENNEQFFGPGTRLTVL.

The table lists this clone with a few counts. V and J are TRBV18 and TRBJ1-4; D remains unclear. CDR1 is KGHSH and CDR2 is LQKENI in the germline V gene. The CDR3 totals 15 residues. The ends were cut back, 2 bases at V and 8 bases at J, with 15 bases in the middle. The CDR3 reads CASSPMVTAEEKLFF. The CDR3 region has the DNA TGTGCCAGCTCACCAATGGTAACAGCCGAGGAAAAACTGTTTTTT.

This rearrangement joins TRBV5-1 to TRBJ2-5; no clear D gene. Trimming removed 0 bases at V and 5 bases at J, with 8 bases between. The length of the CDR3 is 13 residues. Looked up from germline, CDR1 is SGHRS and CDR2 is YFSETQ. CDR3 nucleotide sequence: TGCGCCAGCAGCTTGGGAAGCGCGGAGACCCAGTACTTC. As protein: CASSLGSAETQYF.

This clone was observed a handful of times. The V call is TRBV15, the J call TRBJ2-5, with 10 bases identical to TRBD2. The CDR3 has 16 amino acids. Germline V gene sequence: CDR1 LNHNV, CDR2 YYDKDF (reference sequence). Trimming at V came to 0 bases and at J to 3 bases, leaving 4 bases not matched to a gene. CDR3 loop: CATSRDGLAGEETQYF. The CDR3, as DNA: TGTGCCACCAGCAGAGATGGCCTAGCGGGGGAAGAGACCCAGTACTTC.

The CDR3 sequence: CASSPGQGKNYEQYF. The CDR3 DNA reads TGTGCCAGCAGCCCCGGACAGGGGAAAAATTACGAGCAGTACTTC. J is TRBJ2-7 and V is TRBV7-9; TRBD1 matches at 9 bases. The CDR3 totals 15 residues. The J segment lost 4 bases and the V segment lost 5 bases, leaving 9 bases of the junction unmatched. CDR1 and CDR2 from the germline V gene are SEHNR and FQNEAQ (reference sequence).

This chain connects TRBV6-1 to TRBJ2-4; 10 nucleotides align to TRBD2. The CDR3 spans 16 residues. CDR1 is MNHNS, CDR2 SASEGT, per germline. V shed 2 bases and J 3 bases; nucleotides not matched to a gene: 4. In DNA, the CDR3 is TGTGCCAGCAGTGAACTAGCGGGGGACGGCAAAAACATTCAGTACTTC. It yields the protein CASSELAGDGKNIQYF.